The 32 T cell receptor beta chains below come from one sample, sequenced in a study of blood T cell repertoires in COVID-19. The table came from immunoSEQ multiplex PCR; TCRdb's copy has only in-frame clones and leaves some out. Here the sample spans 200,000 to 250,000 clones, roughly 80% being singletons. The specimen sequenced was peripheral blood. Receptors originate from a woman of 80 years or more with COVID-19, enrolled during active disease.

J is TRBJ1-2 and V is TRBV28; D might be TRBD1 (6 bases). Germline V CDR1 and CDR2: MDHEN, SYDVKM. The length of the CDR3 is 14 residues. Trimming removed 1 base from V and 9 bases from J, with 15 bases in between. The CDR3 DNA reads as TGTGCCAGCAGTTTATCCCCTCGACAGGCCAGCTACACCTTC. It codes for CASSLSPRQASYTF.

This rearrangement joins TRBV13 to TRBJ1-2; no clear D. Trimming took off 0 bases at V and 1 base at J, with 9 bases between the two ends. The CDR3 is made up of 15 amino acids. In germline, CDR1 is PRHDT, CDR2 FYEKMQ (reference sequence). The CDR3 loop reads CASSLGRGNNYGYTF. The DNA for the CDR3 is TGTGCCAGCAGCTTAGGCCGCGGTAATAACTATGGCTACACCTTC. The full variable domain, in which reference TRBV13 and TRBJ1-2 provide the parts outside the CDR3, is AAGVIQSPRHLIKEKRETATLKCYPIPRHDTVYWYQQGPGQDPQFLISFYEKMQSDKGSIPDRFSAQQFSDYHSELNMSSLELGDSALYFCASSLGRGNNYGYTFGSGTRLTVV.

This chain links TRBV5-1 with TRBJ1-2, with D hard to call. Trimming left V 1 base short and J 1 base short, with 5 bases between. This CDR3 comprises 13 residues. Germline V gene sequence: CDR1 SGHRS, CDR2 YFSETQ. CDR3 DNA sequence: TGCGCCAGCAGCTTGACAGTTAACTATGGCTACACCTTC. Its translation is CASSLTVNYGYTF.

The chain joins TRBV4-1 to TRBJ1-1; 9 positions match TRBD1. Trimming removed 4 bases from V and 8 bases from J; junction bases left unmatched: 14. This CDR3 contains 16 residues. Germline V lookup: CDR1 MGHRA, CDR2 YSYEKL. The CDR3 coding sequence is TGCGCCAGCAGCCGAGATATTTTCCGGGACAGGGTGGAAGCTTTCTTT. It encodes CASSRDIFRDRVEAFF.

V is TRBV19 and J is TRBJ1-1; D possibly corresponds to TRBD1 (5 bases). Germline V gene data show CDR1 as LNHDA and CDR2 as SQIVND (reference sequence). CDR3 length: 12 residues. Trimming removed 6 bases at V and 9 bases at J, with 14 bases between. The CDR3 sequence: CASSVPSGQAFF. Written as DNA, the CDR3 is TGTGCCAGTAGCGTCCCTTCAGGGCAAGCTTTCTTT.

The rearrangement links TRBV25-1 to TRBJ2-1; tentative D call: TRBD2 (6 bases). Per germline, CDR1 MGHDK and CDR2 SYGVNS. V was shortened by 2 bases and J by 2 bases, with 10 bases between the two germline ends. The CDR3 spans 15 residues. In nucleotides, the CDR3 is TGTGCCAGCAGTGAAGTCCGGGGGACCTACAATGAGCAGTTCTTC. It is translated as CASSEVRGTYNEQFF.

The V gene is TRBV19, the J gene TRBJ1-5; D is undetermined. There are 14 residues in the CDR3. Germline CDR1 and CDR2: LNHDA and SQIVND (reference sequence). Deletions cut 6 bases from V and 0 bases from J, with 9 bases between. CDR3 residues: CASSRGNSNQPQHF. CDR3 nucleotides: TGTGCCAGTAGCCGAGGGAATAGCAATCAGCCCCAGCATTTT.

The V and J genes are TRBV5-1 and TRBJ2-2, with TRBD1 identical over 9 bases. V was pared by 5 bases and J by 7 bases, with 6 bases of the junction left unmatched. The CDR3 totals 14 residues. Germline CDR1 is SGHRS and CDR2 is YFSETQ. The CDR3 nucleotides are TGCGCCAGCAGACCGGGACAGGGAGACGGGGAGCTGTTTTTT. Translating gives CASRPGQGDGELFF.

This clone was observed once. The V call is TRBV9, the J call TRBJ1-6; no clear D. The CDR3 length is 14 residues. Germline CDR1 and CDR2: SGDLS and YYNGEE. Deletions cut 0 bases from V and 9 bases from J, with 10 bases between. CDR3 region: CASSVATRGSPLHF. CDR3 in DNA: TGTGCCAGCAGCGTAGCTACTCGAGGTTCACCCCTCCACTTT.

The count of this clone is one. This chain links TRBV4-1 with TRBJ1-6; D might be TRBD1 (5 bases). The germline V gene has CDR1 MGHRA and CDR2 YSYEKL. This CDR3 is 15 amino acids long. Trimming took 0 bases from V and 9 from J, leaving 12 bases between them. The CDR3 nucleotides read TGCGCCAGCAGCCAAGAAGGTATGGGGGGTTCACCCCTCCACTTT. It yields the protein CASSQEGMGGSPLHF.

This clone was detected only a few times. The V and J genes are TRBV7-6 and TRBJ2-5, with D possibly being TRBD1 (5 bases). Germline CDR1 SGHVS, CDR2 FNYEAQ. The V gene lost 4 bases and the J gene lost 5 bases, with 11 bases spanning the gap. The CDR3 contains 13 residues. Here the CDR3 reads CASSSDIRETQYF. CDR3 bases: TGTGCCAGCAGCTCGGACATTAGGGAGACCCAGTACTTC. The full variable domain, completed using reference TRBV7-6 and TRBJ2-5, is GAGVSQSPRYKVTKRGQDVALRCDPISGHVSLYWYRQALGQGPEFLTYFNYEAQQDKSGLPNDRFSAERPEGSISTLTIQRTEQRDSAMYRCASSSDIRETQYFGPGTRLLVL.

This clone was observed once. The chain uses TRBV5-4 and TRBJ1-1; a weak D match, TRBD1 (5 bases). V lost 2 bases, J lost 2 bases, and 10 bases lay in between. Germline CDR1 and CDR2: SGHNT and YYREEE (reference sequence). The CDR3 runs 14 residues. DNA for the CDR3: TGTGCCAGCAGCTTCACTCAGGGAAACACTGAAGCTTTCTTT. Its protein is CASSFTQGNTEAFF.

The chain has TRBV9 and TRBJ2-5; 7 nucleotides align to TRBD2. The CDR3 covers 13 residues. The germline CDR1 and CDR2 sequences are SGDLS and YYNGEE. The ends lost 0 bases at V and 7 bases at J; junction bases unmatched: 3. CDR3 in DNA: TGTGCCAGCAGCGTAGTTGGCGGGAGGACCCAGTACTTC. Translating it yields CASSVVGGRTQYF.

The chain employs TRBV19 and TRBJ2-5; D is undetermined. CDR1 LNHDA and CDR2 SQIVND come from the germline V gene (reference sequence). Trimming shortened V by 4 bases and J by 1 base, and 16 bases separated the two germline ends. The CDR3 covers 16 residues. In DNA form, the CDR3 reads TGTGCCAGTAGTAGCCCACCAGGCATGGGCCAAGAGACCCAGTACTTC. This translates into CASSSPPGMGQETQYF.

The V gene is TRBV19, the J gene TRBJ1-3, with D maybe TRBD1 (6 bases). This CDR3 has 15 amino acids. Germline V gene lookup returns CDR1 LNHDA and CDR2 SQIVND (reference sequence). V lost 4 bases and J 2 bases, leaving 12 bases between the germline ends. The CDR3: CASSSDGGPGNTIYF. The CDR3, as DNA: TGTGCCAGTAGTAGTGACGGGGGGCCTGGAAACACCATATATTTT. The entire variable domain, with the rest obtained from reference TRBV19 and TRBJ1-3, is as follows: DGGITQSPKYLFRKEGQNVTLSCEQNLNHDAMYWYRQDPGQGLRLIYYSQIVNDFQKGDIAEGYSVSREKKESFPLTVTSAQKNPTAFYLCASSSDGGPGNTIYFGEGSWLTVV.

This rearrangement joins TRBV6-1 to TRBJ2-1, with 13 bases that match TRBD2. J was trimmed by 8 bases and V by 2 bases; bases with no gene match: 3. The germline V gene encodes CDR1 MNHNS and CDR2 SASEGT. The CDR3 consists of 15 residues. CDR3 DNA: TGTGCCAGCAGTGAAACTAGCGGGGGGGGTGATGAGCAGTTCTTC. This codes for CASSETSGGGDEQFF.

Remarks on this clone: One end of the junction does not line up with germline, which may come from a read error. The chain employs TRBV29-1 and TRBJ1-3; a weak D match, TRBD1 (6 bases). CDR3 size: 13 residues. Germline V lookup: CDR1 SQVTM, CDR2 ANQGSEA. CDR3 nucleotides: TGCAGCGCTGAACAGGGCTCTGGAAACACCATATATTTT. Encoded protein: CSAEQGSGNTIYF. The complete variable domain, with remaining parts taken from reference TRBV29-1 and TRBJ1-3, reads SAVISQKPSRDICQRGTSLTIQCQVDSQVTMMFWYRQQPGQSLTLIATANQGSEATYESGFVIDKFPISRPNLTFSTLTVSNMSPEDSSIYLCSAEQGSGNTIYFGEGSWLTVV.

J is TRBJ2-7 and V is TRBV5-1; TRBD2 matches at 9 bases. Germline loops: CDR1 SGHRS, CDR2 YFSETQ. With 1 base clipped from V and 5 bases from J, the junction kept 4 bases outside the gene matches. There are 14 residues in the CDR3. The CDR3 loop is CASSLTGLANEQYF. The CDR3 bases are TGCGCCAGCAGCTTGACCGGACTAGCGAACGAGCAGTACTTC.

This clone was detected only a few times. This chain uses TRBV2 with TRBJ2-3, with TRBD1 matching 11 bases. CDR1 and CDR2 (germline): SNHLY, FYNNEI. V shed 3 bases, J shed 4 bases, and the junction held 6 bases outside the gene matches. This CDR3 has 16 residues. The DNA of the CDR3 is TGTGCCAGCAGTGACCGGACAGGGGGCTACGCAGATACGCAGTATTTT. Its protein is CASSDRTGGYADTQYF.

The sample holds one count of this clone. The same CDR3 arises from other DNA sequences in this sample as well. The V gene is TRBV5-1, the J gene TRBJ1-1, with 7 bases identical to TRBD1. The CDR3 is 14 residues long. Trimming at V came to 0 bases and at J to 5 bases, leaving 4 bases not matched to a gene. CDR1 and CDR2 (germline): SGHRS, YFSETQ. The CDR3 spells CASSLEAGGTEAFF. CDR3 in DNA: TGCGCCAGCAGCTTGGAGGCAGGGGGGACTGAAGCTTTCTTT.

J is TRBJ1-5 and V is TRBV24-1, with a weak D call TRBD1 (6 bases). Germline V CDR1 and CDR2: KGHDR, SFDVKD. CDR3 length equals 15 residues. The V and J ends lost 5 bases and 4 bases respectively, with 14 bases between them. CDR3: CATSAKDRGNQPQHF. CDR3 sequence (DNA): TGTGCCACCAGTGCTAAGGACAGAGGGAATCAGCCCCAGCATTTT.

This clone was counted only a few times. The chain is built from TRBV6-4 and TRBJ1-2, with D tentatively TRBD1 (5 bases). Germline V gene lookup returns CDR1 MRHNA and CDR2 SNTAGT. The CDR3 has 13 residues. Trimming removed 6 bases from V and 6 bases from J, with 14 bases in between. CDR3 bases: TGTGCCAGCAGCTTGTCCCAGGGCCATGGCTACACCTTC. This sequence encodes CASSLSQGHGYTF.

The chain combines TRBV9 with TRBJ1-5, with D unresolved. Trimming took off 3 bases at V and 1 base at J, with 11 bases between the two ends. From germline, CDR1 is SGDLS and CDR2 YYNGEE. The CDR3 is 15 residues long. CDR3 protein: CASSAGGGSNQPQHF. In DNA, the CDR3 is TGTGCCAGCAGCGCGGGAGGAGGCAGCAATCAGCCCCAGCATTTT.

This chain joins TRBV5-4 and TRBJ2-1, with D perhaps TRBD1 (6 bases). The CDR3 covers 15 residues. In germline, CDR1 is SGHNT, CDR2 YYREEE (reference sequence). Trimming took off 4 bases at V and 0 bases at J, with 11 bases between the two ends. This CDR3 reads CASSATGNSYNEQFF. CDR3 nucleotide sequence: TGTGCCAGCAGCGCCACAGGGAACTCCTACAATGAGCAGTTCTTC.

The V and J genes are TRBV6-1 and TRBJ1-5; 7 bases match TRBD1. Trimming took 5 bases from V and 6 from J; bases not matched to a gene: 4. Germline CDR1 reads MNHNS; CDR2 reads SASEGT. The CDR3 covers 13 residues. CDR3 amino acids: CASSTTGLQPQHF. The CDR3 coding sequence is TGTGCCAGCAGTACGACAGGGCTTCAGCCCCAGCATTTT.

The chain has TRBV2 and TRBJ1-2; 8 bases match TRBD1. This CDR3 spans 14 amino acids. Germline assignment: CDR1 SNHLY and CDR2 FYNNEI. With 6 bases clipped from V and 2 bases from J, the junction kept 5 bases outside the gene matches. CDR3: CASRPGQGNYGYTF. The CDR3 DNA reads as TGTGCCAGCAGGCCAGGACAGGGAAACTATGGCTACACCTTC. The complete variable domain, with remaining parts taken from reference TRBV2 and TRBJ1-2, reads EPEVTQTPSHQVTQMGQEVILRCVPISNHLYFYWYRQILGQKVEFLVSFYNNEISEKSEIFDDQFSVERPDGSNFTLKIRSTKLEDSAMYFCASRPGQGNYGYTFGSGTRLTVV.

Only one count was recorded for this clone. The CDR3 region has the DNA TGTGCCAGCAGTTCCCGACGGGGTGACCCAAACACTGAAGCTTTCTTT. Translating gives CASSSRRGDPNTEAFF. V usage is TRBV27 and J usage is TRBJ1-1; D ambiguous. Germline values: CDR1 MNHEY, CDR2 SMNVEV (reference sequence). Trimming took off 4 bases at V and 2 bases at J, with 17 bases between the two ends. The CDR3 is 16 amino acids.

This clone was recorded a few times. The rearrangement joins TRBV11-2 to TRBJ2-4; 9 bases match TRBD1. This CDR3 is 14 amino acids long. V gave up 6 bases and J gave up 11 bases; unmatched junction bases: 11. Germline V gene data show CDR1 as SGHAT and CDR2 as FQNNGV. This chain's CDR3 is CASSKPGQGAVQYF. The CDR3 nucleotides read TGTGCCAGCAGTAAACCGGGACAGGGTGCGGTTCAGTACTTC.

The rearrangement joins TRBV10-3 to TRBJ1-1, with 8 bases that match TRBD1. Germline V CDR1 and CDR2: ENHRY, SYGVKD. The CDR3 consists of 14 residues. V dropped 2 bases and J dropped 2; count of bases not matched to a gene: 1. The CDR3 coding sequence is TGTGCCATCAGTGAGCCAGGGGGCAACACTGAAGCTTTCTTT. It codes for CAISEPGGNTEAFF.

The chain links TRBV3-1 (or the pseudogene TRBV3-2) to TRBJ1-1, with 9 bases identical to TRBD1. V shed 4 bases, J shed 6 bases, and the junction held 9 bases outside the gene matches. From germline, CDR1 is LGHDT and CDR2 YNNKEL (reference sequence). CDR3 length: 15 amino acids. DNA of the CDR3: TGTGCCAGCAGCCCGGGGACAGGGCATAGACCTGAAGCTTTCTTT. It encodes CASSPGTGHRPEAFF.

The CDR3 DNA follows: TGTGCCAGCAGCCACGTCTCCTACGAGCAGTACTTC. As protein: CASSHVSYEQYF. The chain links TRBV14 to TRBJ2-7; no clear D gene. CDR1 SGHDN and CDR2 FVKESK come from the germline V gene. There are 12 residues in the CDR3. V gave up 3 bases and J gave up 0 bases, with 3 bases separating them. Combining the CDR3 with reference TRBV14 and TRBJ2-7 gives the whole variable domain EAGVTQFPSHSVIEKGQTVTLRCDPISGHDNLYWYRRVMGKEIKFLLHFVKESKQDESGMPNNRFLAERTGGTYSTLKVQPAELEDSGVYFCASSHVSYEQYFGPGTRLTVT.

The gene calls are TRBV6-2 or TRBV6-3 and TRBJ2-1, with D possibly being TRBD1 (5 bases). The CDR3 has 15 amino acids. Germline-derived CDR1 and CDR2 are MNHEY and SVGEGT. Trimming removed 4 bases at V and 6 bases at J, with 16 bases between. The CDR3 nucleotides read TGTGCCAGCAGTTCCCGTGGGGCCGCGGTCAATGAGCAGTTCTTC. This gives the protein CASSSRGAAVNEQFF.